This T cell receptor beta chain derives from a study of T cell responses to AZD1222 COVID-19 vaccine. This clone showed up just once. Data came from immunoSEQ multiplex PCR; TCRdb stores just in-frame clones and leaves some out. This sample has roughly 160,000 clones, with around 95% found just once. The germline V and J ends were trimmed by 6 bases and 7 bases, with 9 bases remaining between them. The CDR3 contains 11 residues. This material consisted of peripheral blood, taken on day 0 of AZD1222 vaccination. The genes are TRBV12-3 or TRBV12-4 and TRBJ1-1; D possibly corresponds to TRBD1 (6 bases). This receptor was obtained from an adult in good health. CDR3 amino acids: CASSRGNEAFF. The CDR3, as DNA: TGTGCCAGCAGCAGGGGTAATGAAGCTTTCTTT.